Reported below is one TCR beta chain. The ends were cut back, 0 bases at V and 5 bases at J, with 11 bases in the middle. From germline, CDR1 is SGHRS and CDR2 YFSETQ. The CDR3 contains 14 residues. Here immunoSEQ multiplex PCR was the method, and the copy in TCRdb shows in-frame clones only, minus some. The table records 110,000 to 150,000 clones, around 80% of them present only once. This sample was taken from a study of blood T cell repertoires in COVID-19. For the study at large: Sites in the United States, Italy and Spain provided acute and convalescent COVID-19 samples. PBMCs, B-cell-depleted T cells, or T cells were the source of the cDNA or gDNA that made up the material.

This clonotype was obtained from a woman older than 75 in a cohort sampled during active or convalescent COVID-19. Sequencing was performed on peripheral blood. The chain is built from TRBV5-1 and TRBJ1-1; D remains ambiguous. CDR3 DNA sequence: TGCGCCAGCAGCTTGGGAGGGCGTGGAACTGAAGCTTTCTTT. Amino acids: CASSLGGRGTEAFF.